This T cell receptor (beta chain) was documented in a study of Graves' ophthalmopathy and Graves' hyperthyroidism. General study results and limits: A majority of expanded thyroid clonotypes exceeding 0.001 frequency were likewise present in blood.

In this sample, this clonotype turned up many times. Its cognate antigen is unknown. Amplified material comprised TCR beta CDR3 regions derived from RNA transcripts. Following a first-round RT-PCR that used HTBI primers, a second-round multiplex PCR was carried out. TCRdb redid the calling of the multiplex PCR reads with MiXCR, one entry per CDR3 protein. The data show roughly 170,000 distinct CDR3 sequences, around 40% seen once. Sequenced input: peripheral blood. This TCR derives from a man aged 30-40 years with Graves' ophthalmopathy.

The CDR3 DNA sequence: TGTGCCAGCAGGGTGGGAGGGCGCACTGAAGCTTTCTTT. This encodes CASRVGGRTEAFF. J is TRBJ1-1 and V is TRBV12-3 or TRBV12-4; D is ambiguous. CDR3 size: 13 residues. V dropped 6 bases and J dropped 4 bases, with 12 bases sitting between them.